This TCR beta chain was profiled in a study of blood T cell repertoires in COVID-19. Background on the study: From the United States, Italy and Spain came samples of acute and convalescent COVID-19. The cDNA or gDNA used as material had been derived from T cells, B-cell-depleted T cells, or PBMCs.

This clone was seen once. The germline V gene encodes CDR1 MDHEN and CDR2 SYDVKM. The junction had 14 bases not matched to a gene; V was cut back by 10 bases and J by 5 bases. The CDR3 spans 15 residues. The study assigned cohorts using participant-reported clinical history. Clones were read by immunoSEQ multiplex PCR, and TCRdb kept only the in-frame ones, dropping some. The sample lists 400,000 or so clones, approximately 87% occurring once. Input material: PBMCs or T cells enriched from blood (not recorded which). The chain has TRBV28 and TRBJ1-1, with 9 bases lining up with TRBD1. The TCR sequence derives from a man between 35 and 55 years old in a cohort exposed to, infected with or recovered from COVID-19 (not recorded which). The CDR3 sequence is CAINSFGDRDTEAFF. The CDR3 DNA reads as TGTGCCATCAACAGTTTTGGGGACAGGGATACTGAAGCTTTCTTT.